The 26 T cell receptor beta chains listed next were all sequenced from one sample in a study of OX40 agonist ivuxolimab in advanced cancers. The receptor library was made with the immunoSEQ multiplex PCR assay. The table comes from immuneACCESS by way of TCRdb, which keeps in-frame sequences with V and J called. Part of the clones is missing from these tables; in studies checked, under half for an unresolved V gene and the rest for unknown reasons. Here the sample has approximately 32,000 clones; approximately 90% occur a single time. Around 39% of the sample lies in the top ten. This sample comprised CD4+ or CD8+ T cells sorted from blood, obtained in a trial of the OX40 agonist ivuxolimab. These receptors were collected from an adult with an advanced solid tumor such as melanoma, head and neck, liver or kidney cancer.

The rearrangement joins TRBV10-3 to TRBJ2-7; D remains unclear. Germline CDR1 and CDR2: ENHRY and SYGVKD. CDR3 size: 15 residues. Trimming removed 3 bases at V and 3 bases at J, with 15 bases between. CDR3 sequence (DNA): TGTGCCATCAGTGACCCTGAATTGCCCCTCTACGAGCAGTACTTC. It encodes CAISDPELPLYEQYF.

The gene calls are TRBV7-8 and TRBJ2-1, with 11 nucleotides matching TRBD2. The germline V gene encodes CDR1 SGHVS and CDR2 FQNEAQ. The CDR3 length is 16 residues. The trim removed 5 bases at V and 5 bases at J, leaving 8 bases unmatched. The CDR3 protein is CASSVRLAGTNNEQFF. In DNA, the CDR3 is TGTGCCAGCAGCGTCAGACTAGCGGGGACTAACAATGAGCAGTTCTTC.

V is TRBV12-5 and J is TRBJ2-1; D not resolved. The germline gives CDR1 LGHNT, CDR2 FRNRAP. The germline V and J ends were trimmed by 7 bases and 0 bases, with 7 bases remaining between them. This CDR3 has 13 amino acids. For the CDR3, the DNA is TGTGCTAGTGACGGACCCTCCTACAATGAGCAGTTCTTC. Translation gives CASDGPSYNEQFF.

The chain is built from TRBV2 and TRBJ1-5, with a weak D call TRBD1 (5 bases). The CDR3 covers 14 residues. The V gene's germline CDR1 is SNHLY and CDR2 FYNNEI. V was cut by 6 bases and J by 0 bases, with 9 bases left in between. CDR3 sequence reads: CASRDNYSNQPQHF. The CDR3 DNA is TGTGCCAGCAGGGACAATTATAGCAATCAGCCCCAGCATTTT.

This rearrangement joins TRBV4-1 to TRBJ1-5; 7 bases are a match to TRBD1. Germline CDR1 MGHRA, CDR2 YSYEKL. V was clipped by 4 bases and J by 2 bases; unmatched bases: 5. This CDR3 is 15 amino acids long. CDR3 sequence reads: CASSPGQWGNQPQHF. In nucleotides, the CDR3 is TGCGCCAGCAGCCCGGGACAGTGGGGCAATCAGCCCCAGCATTTT.

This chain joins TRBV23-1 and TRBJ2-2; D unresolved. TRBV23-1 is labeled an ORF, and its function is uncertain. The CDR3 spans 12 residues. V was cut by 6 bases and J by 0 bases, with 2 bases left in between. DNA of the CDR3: TGCGCCAGCAGGGCGAACACCGGGGAGCTGTTTTTT. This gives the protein CASRANTGELFF.

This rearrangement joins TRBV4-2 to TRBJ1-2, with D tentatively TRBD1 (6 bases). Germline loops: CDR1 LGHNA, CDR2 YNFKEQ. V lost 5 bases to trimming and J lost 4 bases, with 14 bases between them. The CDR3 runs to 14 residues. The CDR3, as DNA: TGTGCCAGCAGCTTGGCAGGGGAACTCTATGGCTACACCTTC. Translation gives CASSLAGELYGYTF.

CDR3 sequence (DNA): TGTGCCAGCAGACAGGGTTACGAGCAGTACTTC. It specifies CASRQGYEQYF. V usage is TRBV6-5 and J usage is TRBJ2-7; possible D gene TRBD1, 6 bases. Trimming took 6 bases from V and 4 from J, leaving 7 bases between them. Germline V gene sequence: CDR1 MNHEY, CDR2 SVGAGI. CDR3 length equals 11 residues.

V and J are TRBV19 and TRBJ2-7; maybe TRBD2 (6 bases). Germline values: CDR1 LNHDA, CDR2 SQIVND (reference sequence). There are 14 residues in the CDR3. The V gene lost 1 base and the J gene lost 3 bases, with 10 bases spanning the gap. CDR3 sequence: CASSIAGDFYEQYF. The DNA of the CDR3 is TGTGCCAGTAGTATAGCGGGGGACTTCTACGAGCAGTACTTC.

The CDR3 bases are TGCGCCACTATAGGGGACAATGAGCAGTTCTTC. It encodes CATIGDNEQFF. J is TRBJ2-1 and V is TRBV23-1; TRBD1 might be the D (5 bases). TRBV23-1 is placed among ORFs of uncertain function. This CDR3 has 11 amino acids. V was shortened by 10 bases and J by 5 bases, with 9 bases between the two germline ends.

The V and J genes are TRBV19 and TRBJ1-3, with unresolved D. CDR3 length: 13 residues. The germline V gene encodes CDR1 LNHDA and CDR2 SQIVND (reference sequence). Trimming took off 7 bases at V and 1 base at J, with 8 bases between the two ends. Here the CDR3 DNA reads TGTGCCAGTATAGGAGGTTCTGGAAACACCATATATTTT. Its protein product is CASIGGSGNTIYF.

In DNA, the CDR3 is TGCGCCAGCAGCGGGATAGGCCTGGGCTACGAGCAGTACTTC. It translates to CASSGIGLGYEQYF. The chain couples TRBV4-1 to TRBJ2-7; D not resolved. Germline CDR1 and CDR2: MGHRA and YSYEKL. V gave up 5 bases and J gave up 3 bases, with 14 bases separating them. The CDR3 sequence is 14 residues long.

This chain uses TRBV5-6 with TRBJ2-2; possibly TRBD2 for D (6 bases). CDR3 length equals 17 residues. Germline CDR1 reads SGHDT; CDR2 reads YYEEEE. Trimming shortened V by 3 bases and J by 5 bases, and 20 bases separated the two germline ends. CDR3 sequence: CASSSRRDRGLTGELFF. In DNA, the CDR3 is TGTGCCAGCAGCTCCCGGAGGGATCGGGGGTTGACCGGGGAGCTGTTTTTT.

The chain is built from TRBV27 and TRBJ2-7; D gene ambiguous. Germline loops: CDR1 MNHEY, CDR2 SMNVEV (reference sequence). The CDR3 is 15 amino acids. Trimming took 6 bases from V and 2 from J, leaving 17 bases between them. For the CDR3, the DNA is TGTGCCAGCAGCCCGGCCAGCAACAAAGCCTACGAGCAGTACTTC. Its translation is CASSPASNKAYEQYF.

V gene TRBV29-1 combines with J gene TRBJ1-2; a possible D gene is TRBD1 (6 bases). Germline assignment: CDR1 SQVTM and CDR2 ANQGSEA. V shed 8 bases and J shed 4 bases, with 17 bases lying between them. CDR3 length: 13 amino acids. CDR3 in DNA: TGCAGCATAACAAGGGACATCGCCTATGGCTACACCTTC. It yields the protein CSITRDIAYGYTF.

This chain's CDR3 is CASSSPRGQGGTGELFF. CDR3 coding DNA: TGTGCCAGCAGCAGCCCAAGGGGACAGGGTGGAACCGGGGAGCTGTTTTTT. This rearrangement joins TRBV21-1 to TRBJ2-2; TRBD1, the table's D call, lacks a check against the DNA. TRBV21-1 is recorded as a pseudogene. This CDR3 region has 17 residues.

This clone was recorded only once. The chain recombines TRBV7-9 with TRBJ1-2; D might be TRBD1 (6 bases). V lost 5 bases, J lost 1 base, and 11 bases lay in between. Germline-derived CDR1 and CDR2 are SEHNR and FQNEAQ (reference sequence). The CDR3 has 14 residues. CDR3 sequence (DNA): TGTGCCAGCAGCCCTACAGGGTTTAACTATGGCTACACCTTC. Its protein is CASSPTGFNYGYTF.

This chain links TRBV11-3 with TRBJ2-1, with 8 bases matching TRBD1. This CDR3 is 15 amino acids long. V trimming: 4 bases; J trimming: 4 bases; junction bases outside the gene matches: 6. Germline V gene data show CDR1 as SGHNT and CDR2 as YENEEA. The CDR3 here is CASSSNRGLYNEQFF. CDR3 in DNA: TGTGCCAGCAGCTCCAACAGGGGGTTGTACAATGAGCAGTTCTTC.

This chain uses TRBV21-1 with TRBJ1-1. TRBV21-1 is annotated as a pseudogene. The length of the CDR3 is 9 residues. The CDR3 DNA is TGTGCCAGCAGCACCGGGGTTAGATTT. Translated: CASSTGVRF.

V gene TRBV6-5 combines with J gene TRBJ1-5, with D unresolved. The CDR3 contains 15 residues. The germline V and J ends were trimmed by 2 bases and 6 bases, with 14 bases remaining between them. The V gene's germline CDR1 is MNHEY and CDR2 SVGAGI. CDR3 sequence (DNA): TGTGCCAGCAGTTACGGAATTGGCCAGCTTCAGCCCCAGCATTTT. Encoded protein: CASSYGIGQLQPQHF.

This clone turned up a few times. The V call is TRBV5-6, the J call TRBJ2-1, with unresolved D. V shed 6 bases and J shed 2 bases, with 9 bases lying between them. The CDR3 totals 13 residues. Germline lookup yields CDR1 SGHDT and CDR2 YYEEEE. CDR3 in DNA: TGTGCCAGCACCGACCGGGCCTACAATGAGCAGTTCTTC. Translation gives CASTDRAYNEQFF.

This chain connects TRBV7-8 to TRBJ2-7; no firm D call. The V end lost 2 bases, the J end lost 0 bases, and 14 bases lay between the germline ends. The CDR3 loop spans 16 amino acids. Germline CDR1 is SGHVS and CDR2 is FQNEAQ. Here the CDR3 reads CASSLSRSLGSYEQYF. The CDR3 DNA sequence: TGTGCCAGCAGCTTATCCCGTAGTCTGGGCTCCTACGAGCAGTACTTC.

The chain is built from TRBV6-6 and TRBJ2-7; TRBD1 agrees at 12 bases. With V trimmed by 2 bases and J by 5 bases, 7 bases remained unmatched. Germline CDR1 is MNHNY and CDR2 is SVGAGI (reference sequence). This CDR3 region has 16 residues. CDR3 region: CASSYRRDRGLHEQYF. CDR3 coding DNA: TGTGCCAGCAGTTACCGACGGGACAGGGGGCTCCACGAGCAGTACTTC.

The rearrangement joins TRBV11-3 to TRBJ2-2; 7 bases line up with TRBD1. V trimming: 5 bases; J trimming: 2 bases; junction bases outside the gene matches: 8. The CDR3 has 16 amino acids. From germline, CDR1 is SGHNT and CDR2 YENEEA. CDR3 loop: CASSPIGTANTGELFF. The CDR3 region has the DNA TGTGCCAGCAGCCCGATAGGGACAGCTAACACCGGGGAGCTGTTTTTT.

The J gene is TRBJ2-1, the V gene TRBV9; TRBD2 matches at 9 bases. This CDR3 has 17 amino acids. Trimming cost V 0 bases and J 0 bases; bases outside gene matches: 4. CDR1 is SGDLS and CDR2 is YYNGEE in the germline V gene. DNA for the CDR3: TGTGCCAGCAGCGTAGTTAGCGGGAGAAGCTCCTACAATGAGCAGTTCTTC. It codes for CASSVVSGRSSYNEQFF.

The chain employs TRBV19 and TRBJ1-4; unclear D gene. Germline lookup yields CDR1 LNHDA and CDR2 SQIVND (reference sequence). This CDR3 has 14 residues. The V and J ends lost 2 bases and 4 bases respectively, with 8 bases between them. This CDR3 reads CASSINSFNEKLFF. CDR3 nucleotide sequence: TGTGCCAGTAGTATAAACAGCTTTAATGAAAAACTGTTTTTT.